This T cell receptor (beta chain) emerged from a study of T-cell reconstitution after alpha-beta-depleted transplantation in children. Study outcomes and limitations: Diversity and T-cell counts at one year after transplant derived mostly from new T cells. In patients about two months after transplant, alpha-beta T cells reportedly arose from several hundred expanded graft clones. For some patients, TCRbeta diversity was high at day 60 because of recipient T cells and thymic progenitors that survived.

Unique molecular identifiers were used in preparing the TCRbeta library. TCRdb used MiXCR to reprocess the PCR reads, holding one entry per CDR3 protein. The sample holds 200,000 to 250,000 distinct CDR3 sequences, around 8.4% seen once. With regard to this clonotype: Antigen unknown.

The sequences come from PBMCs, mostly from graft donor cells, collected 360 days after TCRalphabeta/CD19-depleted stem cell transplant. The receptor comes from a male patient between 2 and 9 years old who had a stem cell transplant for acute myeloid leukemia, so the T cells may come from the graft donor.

This CDR3 reads CASSLSGFVTEAFF. The CDR3 nucleotides read TGTGCCAGCAGTTTGTCAGGGTTCGTGACTGAAGCTTTCTTT. The chain employs TRBV12-3 or TRBV12-4 and TRBJ1-1, with D maybe TRBD1 (5 bases). This CDR3 is 14 amino acids long. With 3 bases removed from V and 5 bases from J, the gap between germline ends came to 13 bases.